These T cell receptor beta chains were read from a single sample in a study of beta chain features in type 1 diabetes. The method was immunoSEQ multiplex PCR; TCRdb's version includes in-frame clones alone and lacks a portion of them. The sample includes more than 250,000 clones, over 14% seen only once; the top ten take less than 0.02%. Source material: naive CD4+ T cells from blood. Receptors were obtained from a man aged 18 to 29 with type 1 diabetes. Both conserved end residues are part of each CDR3. The D gene is left open where the match is weak. Some rows have no size entry. The others give once, few or many, or a class for an expanded clone.

CDR3 length: 14; D gene: .; clone size: .; V gene: TRBV19; J gene: TRBJ1-2; CDR3 protein: CASTSPPSHYGYTF; CDR3 DNA: TGTGCCAGTACGTCGCCGCCCAGTCACTATGGCTACACCTTC
CDR3 length: 14; D gene: .; clone size: few; V gene: TRBV21-1; J gene: TRBJ2-3; CDR3 protein: CASSSRLGTDTQYF; CDR3 DNA: TGTGCCAGCAGCAGTAGACTAGGCACAGATACGCAGTATTTT
CDR3 length: 15; D gene: .; clone size: few; V gene: TRBV14; J gene: TRBJ1-6; CDR3 protein: CASSHLSGTDSPLHF; CDR3 DNA: TGTGCCAGCAGCCACCTGAGCGGGACGGATTCACCCCTCCACTTT
CDR3 length: 15; D gene: .; clone size: few; V gene: TRBV25-1; J gene: TRBJ2-3; CDR3 protein: CASSDLRGSTDTQYF; CDR3 DNA: TGTGCCAGCAGTGATCTCCGGGGGAGCACAGATACGCAGTATTTT
CDR3 length: 15; D gene: .; clone size: few; V gene: TRBV9; J gene: TRBJ2-1; CDR3 protein: CASSVGGGAYNEQFF; CDR3 DNA: TGTGCCAGCAGCGTAGGCGGGGGCGCGTACAATGAGCAGTTCTTC
CDR3 length: 14; D gene: .; clone size: .; V gene: TRBV28; J gene: TRBJ2-1; CDR3 protein: CASSPGSIVNEQFF; CDR3 DNA: TGTGCCAGCAGCCCCGGGTCGATCGTCAATGAGCAGTTCTTC
CDR3 length: 15; D gene: TRBD2; clone size: .; V gene: TRBV7-2; J gene: TRBJ2-7; CDR3 protein: CASNPGTSNPYEQYF; CDR3 DNA: TGTGCCAGCAACCCCGGGACTAGCAACCCCTACGAGCAGTACTTC
CDR3 length: 12; D gene: TRBD2; clone size: many; V gene: TRBV29-1; J gene: TRBJ2-3; CDR3 protein: CSFSGSSDTQYF; CDR3 DNA: TGCAGCTTTAGCGGGAGTTCAGATACGCAGTATTTT
CDR3 length: 17; D gene: .; clone size: .; V gene: TRBV5-4; J gene: TRBJ2-3; CDR3 protein: CASSLAPPGGRKDTQYF; CDR3 DNA: TGTGCCAGCAGCTTGGCTCCGCCAGGCGGGCGTAAAGATACGCAGTATTTT
CDR3 length: 16; D gene: .; clone size: few; V gene: TRBV7-9; J gene: TRBJ1-4; CDR3 protein: CASSSPWRTLSEKLFF; CDR3 DNA: TGTGCCAGCAGCTCCCCTTGGAGAACCTTGAGTGAAAAACTGTTTTTT
CDR3 length: 13; D gene: TRBD2; clone size: .; V gene: TRBV5-1; J gene: TRBJ2-1; CDR3 protein: CASRTSGSYEQFF; CDR3 DNA: TGCGCCAGCAGGACTAGCGGGAGCTATGAGCAGTTCTTC
CDR3 length: 17; D gene: TRBD2; clone size: .; V gene: TRBV27; J gene: TRBJ2-3; CDR3 protein: CASSLRIGSGRMDTQYF; CDR3 DNA: TGTGCCAGCAGTTTAAGGATTGGGAGCGGGAGGATGGATACGCAGTATTTT
CDR3 length: 13; D gene: .; clone size: few; V gene: TRBV29-1; J gene: TRBJ2-7; CDR3 protein: CSVVPGGRDEQYF; CDR3 DNA: TGCAGCGTTGTTCCCGGGGGGCGGGACGAGCAGTACTTC
CDR3 length: 16; D gene: .; clone size: few; V gene: TRBV5-1; J gene: TRBJ2-5; CDR3 protein: CASSFGQLRNQETQYF; CDR3 DNA: TGCGCCAGCAGCTTCGGACAGCTCCGGAACCAAGAGACCCAGTACTTC
CDR3 length: 14; D gene: TRBD1; clone size: .; V gene: TRBV7-2; J gene: TRBJ2-3; CDR3 protein: CASSYETGQDTQYF; CDR3 DNA: TGTGCCAGCAGCTATGAGACAGGGCAAGATACGCAGTATTTT
CDR3 length: 13; D gene: .; clone size: few; V gene: TRBV7-2; J gene: TRBJ1-2; CDR3 protein: CASSPGIGYGYTF; CDR3 DNA: TGTGCCAGCAGCCCAGGGATAGGCTATGGCTACACCTTC
CDR3 length: 16; D gene: TRBD2; clone size: .; V gene: TRBV4-3; J gene: TRBJ2-7; CDR3 protein: CASSQGIAGALYEQYF; CDR3 DNA: TGCGCCAGCAGCCAGGGGATAGCGGGGGCCCTCTACGAGCAGTACTTC
CDR3 length: 14; D gene: TRBD1; clone size: few; V gene: TRBV18; J gene: TRBJ1-2; CDR3 protein: CASSPDRGVDGYTF; CDR3 DNA: TGTGCCAGCTCACCAGACAGGGGGGTCGATGGCTACACCTTC
CDR3 length: 14; D gene: .; clone size: few; V gene: TRBV29-1; J gene: TRBJ2-4; CDR3 protein: CSVERQLAKNIQYF; CDR3 DNA: TGCAGCGTTGAAAGACAGTTAGCCAAAAACATTCAGTACTTC
CDR3 length: 14; D gene: TRBD1; clone size: .; V gene: TRBV28; J gene: TRBJ1-1; CDR3 protein: CASSLSQGFSEAFF; CDR3 DNA: TGTGCCAGCAGTTTATCACAGGGGTTTTCTGAAGCTTTCTTT
CDR3 length: 15; D gene: TRBD1; clone size: .; V gene: TRBV7-2; J gene: TRBJ1-5; CDR3 protein: CASSFRDRVNQPQHF; CDR3 DNA: TGTGCCAGCAGCTTTAGGGACAGGGTCAATCAGCCCCAGCATTTT
CDR3 length: 14; D gene: .; clone size: once; V gene: TRBV9; J gene: TRBJ2-3; CDR3 protein: CASSQSPFSDTQYF; CDR3 DNA: TGTGCCAGCAGCCAGTCCCCTTTCTCAGATACGCAGTATTTT